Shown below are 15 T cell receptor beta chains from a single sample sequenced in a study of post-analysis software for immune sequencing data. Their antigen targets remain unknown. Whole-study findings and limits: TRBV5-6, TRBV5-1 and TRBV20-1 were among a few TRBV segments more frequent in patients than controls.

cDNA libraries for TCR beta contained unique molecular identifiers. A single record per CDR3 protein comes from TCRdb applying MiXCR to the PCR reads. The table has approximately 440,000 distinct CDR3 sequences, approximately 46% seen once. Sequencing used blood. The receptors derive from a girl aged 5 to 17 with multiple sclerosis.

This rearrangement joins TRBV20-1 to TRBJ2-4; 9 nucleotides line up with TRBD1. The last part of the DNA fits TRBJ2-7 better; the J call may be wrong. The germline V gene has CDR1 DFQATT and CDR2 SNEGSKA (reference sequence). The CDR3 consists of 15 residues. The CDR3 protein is CSARVVGQGSYEQYF. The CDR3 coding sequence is TGCAGTGCTAGGGTTGTGGGACAGGGATCCTACGAGCAGTACTTC.

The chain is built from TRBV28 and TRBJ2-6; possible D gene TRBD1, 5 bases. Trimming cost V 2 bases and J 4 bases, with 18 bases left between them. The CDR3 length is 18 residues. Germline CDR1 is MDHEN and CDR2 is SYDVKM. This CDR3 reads CASSLRSGLIRGANVLTF. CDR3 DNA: TGTGCCAGCAGTTTAAGGTCAGGGCTTATCCGCGGGGCCAACGTCCTGACTTTC.

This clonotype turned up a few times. CDR3 DNA: TGCAGTGCTCTGGGACAGGGCGTGAAGGAGACCCAGTACTTC. This gives the protein CSALGQGVKETQYF. V is TRBV20-1 and J is TRBJ2-5; 9 bases match TRBD1. Germline trimming cut 5 bases from V and 5 bases from J; bases unmatched to any gene: 9. CDR3 size: 14 residues. Germline CDR1 reads DFQATT; CDR2 reads SNEGSKA (reference sequence).

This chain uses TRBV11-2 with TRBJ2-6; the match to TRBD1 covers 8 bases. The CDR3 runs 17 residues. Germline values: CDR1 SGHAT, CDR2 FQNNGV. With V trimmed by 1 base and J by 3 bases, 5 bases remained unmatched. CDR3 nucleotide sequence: TGTGCCAGCAGCTTAGGCCCAGGGGGCAGTGGGGCCAACGTCCTGACTTTC. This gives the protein CASSLGPGGSGANVLTF.

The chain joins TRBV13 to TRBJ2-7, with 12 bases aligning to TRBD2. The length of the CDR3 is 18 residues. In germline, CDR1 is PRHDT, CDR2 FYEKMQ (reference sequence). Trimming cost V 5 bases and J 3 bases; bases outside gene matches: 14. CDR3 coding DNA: TGTGCCAGCAGCCCCCGTAATTACCGGACTAGCGGGAACTACGAGCAGTACTTC. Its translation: CASSPRNYRTSGNYEQYF.

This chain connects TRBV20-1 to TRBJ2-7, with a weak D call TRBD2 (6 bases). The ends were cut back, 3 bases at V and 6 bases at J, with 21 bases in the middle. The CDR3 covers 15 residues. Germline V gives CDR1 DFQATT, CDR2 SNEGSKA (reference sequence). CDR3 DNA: TGCAGTGCTAGGGGCGGGAACCCTTCCTTTCGCGAGCAGTACTTC. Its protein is CSARGGNPSFREQYF.

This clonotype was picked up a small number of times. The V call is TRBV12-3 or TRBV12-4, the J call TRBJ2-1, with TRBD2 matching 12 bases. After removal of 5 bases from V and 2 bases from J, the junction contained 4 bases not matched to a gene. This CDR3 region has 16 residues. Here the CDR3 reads CASSTSGRTPYNEQFF. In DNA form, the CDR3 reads TGTGCCAGCAGTACTAGCGGGAGGACCCCCTACAATGAGCAGTTCTTC.

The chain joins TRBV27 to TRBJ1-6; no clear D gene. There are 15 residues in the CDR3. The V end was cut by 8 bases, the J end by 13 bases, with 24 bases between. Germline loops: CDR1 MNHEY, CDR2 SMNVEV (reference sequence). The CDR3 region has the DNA TGTGCCAGCGTGGCAGATCGGGATTCACAACGTCCCCTCCACTTT. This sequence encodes CASVADRDSQRPLHF.

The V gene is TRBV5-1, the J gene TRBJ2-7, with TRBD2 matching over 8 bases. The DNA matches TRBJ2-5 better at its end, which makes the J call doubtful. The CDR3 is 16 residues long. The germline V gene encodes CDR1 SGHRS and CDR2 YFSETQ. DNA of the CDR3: TGCGCCAGCAGCTCTTCACTAGCGGCCAGGGGAGAGACCCAGTACTTC. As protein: CASSSSLAARGETQYF.

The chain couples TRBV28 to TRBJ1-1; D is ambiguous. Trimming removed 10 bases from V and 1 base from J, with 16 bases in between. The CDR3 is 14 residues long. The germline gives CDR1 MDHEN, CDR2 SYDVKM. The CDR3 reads CAIQLRGGNTEAFF. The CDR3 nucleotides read TGTGCCATCCAGTTACGTGGAGGGAACACTGAAGCTTTCTTT. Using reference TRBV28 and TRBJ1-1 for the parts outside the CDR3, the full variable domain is DVKVTQSSRYLVKRTGEKVFLECVQDMDHENMFWYRQDPGLGLRLIYFSYDVKMKEKGDIPEGYSVSREKKERFSLILESASTNQTSMYLCAIQLRGGNTEAFFGQGTRLTVV.

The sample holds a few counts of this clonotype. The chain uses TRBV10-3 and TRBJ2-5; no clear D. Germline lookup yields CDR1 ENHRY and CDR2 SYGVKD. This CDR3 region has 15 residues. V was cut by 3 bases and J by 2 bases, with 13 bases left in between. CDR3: CAISEGGIRQETQYF. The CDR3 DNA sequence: TGTGCCATCAGTGAAGGCGGAATTAGGCAAGAGACCCAGTACTTC.

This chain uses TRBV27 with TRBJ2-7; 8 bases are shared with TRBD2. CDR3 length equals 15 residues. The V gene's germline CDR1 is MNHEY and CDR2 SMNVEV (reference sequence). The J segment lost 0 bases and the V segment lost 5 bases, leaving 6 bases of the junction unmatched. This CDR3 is CASSIAGLYSYEQYF. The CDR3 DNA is TGTGCCAGCAGTATAGCGGGGTTATACTCCTACGAGCAGTACTTC.

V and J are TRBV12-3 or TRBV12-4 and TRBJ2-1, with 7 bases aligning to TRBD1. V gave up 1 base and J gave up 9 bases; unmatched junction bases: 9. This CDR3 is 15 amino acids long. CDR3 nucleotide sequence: TGTGCCAGCAGTTTAGGACAGGGTTTTCTTTCTGAGCAGTTCTTC. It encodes CASSLGQGFLSEQFF.

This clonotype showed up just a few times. Here the CDR3 reads CASSSERGPYGYTF. The CDR3 region has the DNA TGTGCCAGCAGCTCCGAAAGGGGCCCGTATGGCTACACCTTC. V is TRBV27 and J is TRBJ1-2; tentatively, D is TRBD1 (5 bases). V lost 6 bases, J lost 5 bases, and 16 bases lay in between. This CDR3 region has 14 residues. From germline, CDR1 is MNHEY and CDR2 SMNVEV (reference sequence).

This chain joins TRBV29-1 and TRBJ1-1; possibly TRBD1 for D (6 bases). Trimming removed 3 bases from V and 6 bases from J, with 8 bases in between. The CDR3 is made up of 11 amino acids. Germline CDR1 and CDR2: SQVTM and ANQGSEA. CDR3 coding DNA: TGCAGCGTTGATGCAGGGGCTGAAGCTTTCTTT. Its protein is CSVDAGAEAFF.